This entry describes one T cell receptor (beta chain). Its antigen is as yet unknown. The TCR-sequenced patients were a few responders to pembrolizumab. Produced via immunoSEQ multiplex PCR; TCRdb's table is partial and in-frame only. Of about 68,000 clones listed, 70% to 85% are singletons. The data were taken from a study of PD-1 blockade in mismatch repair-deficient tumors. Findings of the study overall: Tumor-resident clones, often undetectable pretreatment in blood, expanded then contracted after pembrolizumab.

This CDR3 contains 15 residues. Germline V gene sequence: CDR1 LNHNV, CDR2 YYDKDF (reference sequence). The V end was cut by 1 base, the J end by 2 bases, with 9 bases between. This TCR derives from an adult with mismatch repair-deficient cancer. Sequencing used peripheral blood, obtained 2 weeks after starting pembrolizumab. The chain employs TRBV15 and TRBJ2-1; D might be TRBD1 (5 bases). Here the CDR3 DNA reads TGTGCCACCAGCAGAGCCAGGGCTCCCTACAATGAGCAGTTCTTC. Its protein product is CATSRARAPYNEQFF. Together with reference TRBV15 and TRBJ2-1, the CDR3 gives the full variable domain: DAMVIQNPRYQVTQFGKPVTLSCSQTLNHNVMYWYQQKSSQAPKLLFHYYDKDFNNEADTPDNFQSRRPNTSFCFLDIRSPGLGDTAMYLCATSRARAPYNEQFFGPGTRLTVL.